The rows below give T cell receptor delta chains drawn from one sample of a study of Vδ1+ human thymocytes. TCRdb re-processed the multiplex PCR reads via CATT. The repertoire holds about 20,000 delta-chain clones, with 8.1% as singletons. The specimen was Vdelta1+ gamma-delta thymocytes from the thymus. All receptors derive from a child under two years old who had congenital heart surgery. CDR3s leave out the opening cysteine and the closing phenylalanine or tryptophan. The order of the fields is V gene, J gene, D gene, CDR3 protein. D genes are given only for firm matches.

v_gene: TRDV2
j_gene: TRDJ3
d_gene: .
CDR3aa: ACDTPGICSWDTRQMF

v_gene: TRDV1
j_gene: TRDJ1
d_gene: TRDD3
CDR3aa: ALGDPFPTGGYADPKTDKLI

v_gene: TRDV1
j_gene: TRDJ1
d_gene: .
CDR3aa: ALGERVGERLI

v_gene: TRDV1
j_gene: TRDJ1
d_gene: .
CDR3aa: ALGERLGRSGDKLI

v_gene: TRDV2
j_gene: TRDJ2
d_gene: TRDD3
CDR3aa: ASENGDTRRRVTLGVTAQLF

v_gene: TRDV2
j_gene: TRDJ1
d_gene: TRDD3
CDR3aa: ASTGLLQYWGIRTGKLI

v_gene: TRDV2
j_gene: TRDJ1
d_gene: .
CDR3aa: ACVPSGRGLYTDKLI

v_gene: TRDV1
j_gene: TRDJ1
d_gene: .
CDR3aa: ALGELLLGLPRGDKLI

v_gene: TRDV1
j_gene: TRDJ1
d_gene: TRDD3
CDR3aa: ALGEGFAYANRGYSTDKLI

v_gene: TRDV1
j_gene: TRDJ1
d_gene: .
CDR3aa: ALGELKKAKLI

v_gene: TRDV1
j_gene: TRDJ1
d_gene: .
CDR3aa: ALGERAYIGNPRYTDKLI

v_gene: TRDV1
j_gene: TRDJ1
d_gene: .
CDR3aa: ALGEPRLPKVLPNTDKLI

v_gene: TRDV1
j_gene: TRDJ1
d_gene: TRDD3
CDR3aa: ALGELGVDWGIRGTDRLI

v_gene: TRAV29/DV5
j_gene: TRDJ1
d_gene: TRDD3
CDR3aa: APSKRGSLRPYWGIRYTDKLI

v_gene: TRDV1
j_gene: TRDJ1
d_gene: .
CDR3aa: ALGELGLGLTDKLI

v_gene: TRDV2
j_gene: TRDJ1
d_gene: TRDD3
CDR3aa: ACDAGDTCPKLI

v_gene: TRDV1
j_gene: TRDJ1
d_gene: TRDD3
CDR3aa: ALGEFPILLGGWGLAFLKLI

v_gene: TRDV1
j_gene: TRDJ1
d_gene: TRDD3
CDR3aa: ALGDPTPRTGGLRADKLI

v_gene: TRDV1
j_gene: TRDJ1
d_gene: .
CDR3aa: ALGEPASGTGLLI

v_gene: TRDV1
j_gene: TRDJ1
d_gene: TRDD3
CDR3aa: ALGELGDKVTDKLI

v_gene: TRDV1
j_gene: TRDJ1
d_gene: TRDD3
CDR3aa: ALGEYWGTPELI

v_gene: TRDV1
j_gene: TRDJ1
d_gene: TRDD3
CDR3aa: ALGERSYWGIQDDKLI

v_gene: TRDV1
j_gene: TRDJ1
d_gene: TRDD3
CDR3aa: ALGELPSLRYWGIHTDKLI

v_gene: TRDV1
j_gene: TRDJ1
d_gene: .
CDR3aa: ALGLSGGTDKLI

v_gene: TRDV2
j_gene: TRDJ1
d_gene: .
CDR3aa: ASPLGPPSYTDKLI

v_gene: TRDV1
j_gene: TRDJ1
d_gene: TRDD3
CDR3aa: ALVCRGILRRADKLI

v_gene: TRDV1
j_gene: TRDJ2
d_gene: TRDD3
CDR3aa: ALGERCSYDRAGGYPPTAQLF

v_gene: TRDV1
j_gene: TRDJ1
d_gene: .
CDR3aa: ALGEGPNLPSYWGPTFHDKLI

v_gene: TRDV1
j_gene: TRDJ1
d_gene: TRDD3
CDR3aa: ALGELRGYQPHRHRDKLI

v_gene: TRDV1
j_gene: TRDJ1
d_gene: .
CDR3aa: ALGELVLALTTYTDKLI

v_gene: TRDV1
j_gene: TRDJ1
d_gene: TRDD3
CDR3aa: ALGEGVRTNWGLYDKLI

v_gene: TRDV1
j_gene: TRDJ1
d_gene: .
CDR3aa: ALGELGLTTDKLI

v_gene: TRDV1
j_gene: TRDJ1
d_gene: .
CDR3aa: ALGEQSKPLMSTDKLI

v_gene: TRDV1
j_gene: TRDJ1
d_gene: TRDD3
CDR3aa: ALGELRPTYQYWGIPTDKLI

v_gene: TRDV2
j_gene: TRDJ3
d_gene: TRDD3
CDR3aa: ACDTVNGGYSWDTRQMF

v_gene: TRDV2
j_gene: TRDJ1
d_gene: .
CDR3aa: ACDTSHIRVMRTDKLI

v_gene: TRDV1
j_gene: TRDJ1
d_gene: .
CDR3aa: ALGERHGPSYVLGAFRQTVHKLI

v_gene: TRDV1
j_gene: TRDJ1
d_gene: .
CDR3aa: ALGELWRYTDKLI

v_gene: TRDV2
j_gene: TRDJ3
d_gene: TRDD3
CDR3aa: ACDTPQYWGLQPPWDTRQMF

v_gene: TRDV1
j_gene: TRDJ2
d_gene: .
CDR3aa: ALGDRRTPGVTTAQLF

v_gene: TRDV1
j_gene: TRDJ1
d_gene: .
CDR3aa: ALGEAQFLLGGLGGYTDKLI

v_gene: TRDV1
j_gene: TRDJ1
d_gene: .
CDR3aa: ALGTYTDKLI

v_gene: TRDV1
j_gene: TRDJ1
d_gene: TRDD3
CDR3aa: ALGELMGLPTGGSRIYTDKLI

v_gene: TRDV1
j_gene: TRDJ1
d_gene: TRDD2
CDR3aa: ALGEPAFLPFNTDKLI

v_gene: TRDV1
j_gene: TRDJ1
d_gene: TRDD3
CDR3aa: ALGEVRVTGGYLDKLI

v_gene: TRDV1
j_gene: TRDJ2
d_gene: TRDD2
CDR3aa: ALGERFLHIPTGLTAQLF

v_gene: TRDV1
j_gene: TRDJ1
d_gene: .
CDR3aa: ALGERGPPTGRGTDKLI

v_gene: TRDV1
j_gene: TRDJ1
d_gene: TRDD3
CDR3aa: ALGARRKFPLGFGVLGDEGKLI

v_gene: TRDV1
j_gene: TRDJ1
d_gene: TRDD3
CDR3aa: ALGTPTPHLWGSAGGTDKLI

v_gene: TRDV1
j_gene: TRDJ1
d_gene: TRDD3
CDR3aa: ALGSISYWGIHLKLI

v_gene: TRDV1
j_gene: TRDJ1
d_gene: .
CDR3aa: ALGGGLPPRGYTDKLI

v_gene: TRDV1
j_gene: TRDJ1
d_gene: TRDD3
CDR3aa: ALGESTGGYNNTTPYTDKLI

v_gene: TRDV1
j_gene: TRDJ1
d_gene: TRDD3
CDR3aa: ALGELSTGGYTDKLI

v_gene: TRDV1
j_gene: TRDJ1
d_gene: TRDD3
CDR3aa: ALRVDNMATYWGIRSSLYTDKLI

v_gene: TRDV1
j_gene: TRDJ1
d_gene: .
CDR3aa: ALGEEGRGLSGTNTDKLI

v_gene: TRDV1
j_gene: TRDJ1
d_gene: TRDD3
CDR3aa: ALGEQGICRTDKLI

v_gene: TRDV1
j_gene: TRDJ1
d_gene: TRDD3
CDR3aa: ALGDPSPLLGIRTDKLI

v_gene: TRDV2
j_gene: TRDJ1
d_gene: TRDD3
CDR3aa: ACDTWGYATIADKLI

v_gene: TRDV1
j_gene: TRDJ1
d_gene: TRDD3
CDR3aa: ALGDFFLLGDTEELI

v_gene: TRDV1
j_gene: TRDJ1
d_gene: TRDD3
CDR3aa: ALGELQCSYWGIRGDFTDKLI